These 28 T cell receptor beta chains were all obtained from the same sample, sequenced in a study of blood T cell repertoires in COVID-19. Here immunoSEQ multiplex PCR was the method, and the copy in TCRdb shows in-frame clones only, minus some. The data show approximately 64,000 clones, 80% to 90% seen once. The material sequenced was peripheral blood. Receptors originate from a woman in her sixties with COVID-19, enrolled during active disease.

As DNA, the CDR3 is TGCAGCGTTCGGTGGTGGAGAGGTGATCAAGAGACCCAGTACTTC. Encoded protein: CSVRWWRGDQETQYF. The rearrangement joins TRBV29-1 to TRBJ2-5; D is unresolved. Germline CDR1 SQVTM, CDR2 ANQGSEA. CDR3 size: 15 residues. V gave up 5 bases and J gave up 2 bases, with 18 bases separating them.

The J gene is TRBJ2-3, the V gene TRBV19; D not certain. CDR3 length: 14 amino acids. V lost 5 bases and J 0 bases, leaving 9 bases between the germline ends. Per the germline V gene, CDR1 is LNHDA and CDR2 is SQIVND (reference sequence). CDR3 DNA: TGTGCCAGTAGTCCCGGGTCTAGCACAGATACGCAGTATTTT. It codes for CASSPGSSTDTQYF.

In this sample, this clone turned up once. This chain uses TRBV7-2 with TRBJ2-3, with 8 bases identical to TRBD2. Trimming took 2 bases from V and 2 from J; bases not matched to a gene: 3. Per germline, CDR1 SGHTA and CDR2 FQGNSA. The CDR3 extends over 15 amino acids. Written as DNA, the CDR3 is TGTGCCAGCAGCTTAAACGGGGGGGTCACAGATACGCAGTATTTT. It yields the protein CASSLNGGVTDTQYF.

The chain has TRBV6-2 or TRBV6-3 and TRBJ2-5, with a possible D match to TRBD2 (5 bases). This CDR3 spans 14 amino acids. Trimming stripped 5 bases from V and 10 bases from J, with 20 bases between. Per germline, CDR1 MNHEY and CDR2 SVGEGT. CDR3 nucleotide sequence: TGTGCCAGCAGTCCCCGGACTCCGTCTGGGGACCAGTACTTC. Translating gives CASSPRTPSGDQYF.

V is TRBV14 and J is TRBJ2-1, with a possible D match to TRBD2 (6 bases). The CDR3 runs to 15 residues. The V gene lost 5 bases and the J gene lost 4 bases, with 15 bases spanning the gap. Germline loops: CDR1 SGHDN, CDR2 FVKESK. CDR3 protein: CASSSTSWLYNEQFF. The CDR3 DNA follows: TGTGCCAGCAGCTCGACTAGTTGGTTGTACAATGAGCAGTTCTTC.

In DNA form, the CDR3 reads TGTGCCAGCAGTTTCACGGACAGGTTCCCCCAGCATTTT. It yields the protein CASSFTDRFPQHF. The chain links TRBV28 to TRBJ1-5; the match to TRBD1 covers 7 bases. V shed 3 bases and J 10 bases; nucleotides not matched to a gene: 6. The germline gives CDR1 MDHEN, CDR2 SYDVKM. This CDR3 contains 13 residues.

This clone turned up a few times. The V and J genes are TRBV15 and TRBJ1-2; D uncertain. Germline assignment: CDR1 LNHNV and CDR2 YYDKDF (reference sequence). V lost 3 bases to trimming and J lost 8 bases, with 13 bases between them. The CDR3 is made up of 13 amino acids. In DNA form, the CDR3 reads TGTGCCACCAGCAGGATGGGCTTATCGGGCTACACCTTC. It encodes CATSRMGLSGYTF. Drawing the rest from reference TRBV15 and TRBJ1-2, the complete variable domain is DAMVIQNPRYQVTQFGKPVTLSCSQTLNHNVMYWYQQKSSQAPKLLFHYYDKDFNNEADTPDNFQSRRPNTSFCFLDIRSPGLGDTAMYLCATSRMGLSGYTFGSGTRLTVV.

The V and J genes are TRBV19 and TRBJ2-3, with 13 nucleotides matching TRBD2. After removal of 8 bases from V and 5 bases from J, the junction contained 4 bases not matched to a gene. Germline values: CDR1 LNHDA, CDR2 SQIVND (reference sequence). The CDR3 runs 14 residues. The CDR3 reads CASSRLAGGDTQYF. The DNA of the CDR3 is TGTGCCAGTTCCAGACTAGCGGGAGGAGATACGCAGTATTTT. Drawing the rest from reference TRBV19 and TRBJ2-3, the complete variable domain is DGGITQSPKYLFRKEGQNVTLSCEQNLNHDAMYWYRQDPGQGLRLIYYSQIVNDFQKGDIAEGYSVSREKKESFPLTVTSAQKNPTAFYLCASSRLAGGDTQYFGPGTRLTVL.

This chain links TRBV2 with TRBJ2-2; the match to TRBD2 covers 7 bases. V shed 6 bases and J 4 bases; nucleotides not matched to a gene: 5. The CDR3 spans 14 residues. Germline V CDR1 and CDR2: SNHLY, FYNNEI. The CDR3 nucleotides read TGTGCCAGCAGCCTCGCTAGCGGCACCGGGGAGCTGTTTTTT. This sequence encodes CASSLASGTGELFF. Supplemented by reference TRBV2 and TRBJ2-2, the full variable domain reads EPEVTQTPSHQVTQMGQEVILRCVPISNHLYFYWYRQILGQKVEFLVSFYNNEISEKSEIFDDQFSVERPDGSNFTLKIRSTKLEDSAMYFCASSLASGTGELFFGEGSRLTVL.

The chain uses TRBV6-6 and TRBJ1-1; D gene ambiguous. Germline lookup yields CDR1 MNHNY and CDR2 SVGAGI (reference sequence). The CDR3 length is 11 residues. With 7 bases removed from V and 3 bases from J, the gap between germline ends came to 6 bases. CDR3 residues: CASMSDTEAFF. For the CDR3, the DNA is TGTGCCAGCATGAGCGACACTGAAGCTTTCTTT.

The chain combines TRBV6-5 with TRBJ1-2; perhaps TRBD1 as D (6 bases). The CDR3 runs to 13 residues. Looked up from germline, CDR1 is MNHEY and CDR2 is SVGAGI. Trimming took 6 bases from V and 5 from J, leaving 13 bases between them. In DNA, the CDR3 is TGTGCCAGCAGCTCCGGACAGATTTATGGCTACACCTTC. Its translation: CASSSGQIYGYTF.

This chain links TRBV2 with TRBJ2-5, with 9 bases identical to TRBD2. V shed 6 bases, J shed 1 base, and the junction held 6 bases outside the gene matches. Germline values: CDR1 SNHLY, CDR2 FYNNEI. The CDR3 covers 15 residues. The CDR3 DNA reads as TGTGCCAGCAGCGCACGAGCGGGAGGCCAAGAGACCCAGTACTTC. This sequence encodes CASSARAGGQETQYF.

J is TRBJ1-2 and V is TRBV19, with TRBD1 matching 8 bases. The CDR3 length is 15 residues. CDR1 and CDR2 (germline): LNHDA, SQIVND (reference sequence). V was pared by 4 bases and J by 4 bases, with 8 bases of the junction left unmatched. For the CDR3, the DNA is TGTGCCAGTAGTACGACAGGGGCGTCAGCCTATGGCTACACCTTC. Translated: CASSTTGASAYGYTF.

This chain links TRBV7-8 with TRBJ1-4, with D uncertain. V lost 5 bases, J lost 0 bases, and 10 bases lay in between. CDR1 SGHVS and CDR2 FQNEAQ come from the germline V gene. CDR3 length: 15 amino acids. The CDR3 nucleotides read TGTGCCAGCAGCCACCACAGAGCAACTAATGAAAAACTGTTTTTT. Residues: CASSHHRATNEKLFF.

This chain joins TRBV28 and TRBJ1-1, with a tentative D call TRBD1 (5 bases). V shed 2 bases and J shed 0 bases, with 16 bases lying between them. Germline V gene data show CDR1 as MDHEN and CDR2 as SYDVKM. The CDR3 runs 17 residues. The CDR3 is CASSLISQGPLNTEAFF. As DNA, the CDR3 is TGTGCCAGCAGTTTAATAAGCCAGGGCCCCCTGAACACTGAAGCTTTCTTT.

This rearrangement joins TRBV19 to TRBJ2-1; maybe TRBD2 (5 bases). CDR1 is LNHDA and CDR2 is SQIVND in the germline V gene (reference sequence). This CDR3 spans 15 amino acids. The V end lost 4 bases, the J end lost 5 bases, and 15 bases lay between the germline ends. This CDR3 is CASSTQWGEHNEQFF. In DNA form, the CDR3 reads TGTGCCAGTAGTACTCAATGGGGAGAGCACAATGAGCAGTTCTTC.

The chain has TRBV7-2 and TRBJ2-7, with D uncertain. Trimming took off 5 bases at V and 4 bases at J, with 6 bases between the two ends. The CDR3 has 11 amino acids. Germline V lookup: CDR1 SGHTA, CDR2 FQGNSA. As DNA, the CDR3 is TGTGCCAGCAGCCCTAATTACGAGCAGTACTTC. It is translated as CASSPNYEQYF.

V usage is TRBV18 and J usage is TRBJ1-1, with D possibly TRBD1 on 5 matching bases. The CDR3 runs 16 residues. Germline loops: CDR1 KGHSH, CDR2 LQKENI. The V end was cut by 3 bases, the J end by 0 bases, with 14 bases between. The CDR3 nucleotides read TGTGCCAGCTCACCTATGCAGGGAAAAATGAACACTGAAGCTTTCTTT. Translated, it gives CASSPMQGKMNTEAFF.

V and J are TRBV11-3 and TRBJ2-7; D not certain. Trimming took 0 bases from V and 3 from J, leaving 6 bases between them. This CDR3 region has 13 residues. The germline V gene has CDR1 SGHNT and CDR2 YENEEA. CDR3 in DNA: TGTGCCAGCAGCTTAGACAACAACTACGAGCAGTACTTC. It translates to CASSLDNNYEQYF.

J is TRBJ1-4 and V is TRBV2; weak D call: TRBD1 (6 bases). Trimming removed 1 base from V and 0 bases from J, with 9 bases in between. CDR1 SNHLY and CDR2 FYNNEI come from the germline V gene. The CDR3 runs to 16 residues. CDR3 bases: TGTGCCAGCAGTGAAGGACAGGACCCAACTAATGAAAAACTGTTTTTT. Translating it yields CASSEGQDPTNEKLFF.

V and J are TRBV6-5 and TRBJ1-1, with D hard to call. With 0 bases removed from V and 3 bases from J, the gap between germline ends came to 11 bases. The V gene's germline CDR1 is MNHEY and CDR2 SVGAGI. CDR3 length: 15 amino acids. The CDR3 reads CASSYSPSEDTEAFF. The CDR3, as DNA: TGTGCCAGCAGTTACTCGCCCAGCGAGGACACTGAAGCTTTCTTT.

V usage is TRBV27 and J usage is TRBJ1-2; 7 bases are a match to TRBD1. Germline CDR1 is MNHEY and CDR2 is SMNVEV (reference sequence). The CDR3 is 12 amino acids. Trimming cost V 8 bases and J 6 bases; bases outside gene matches: 6. CDR3 sequence: CASGNRGNGYTF. In DNA form, the CDR3 reads TGTGCCAGCGGAAACAGGGGTAATGGCTACACCTTC.

V is TRBV19 and J is TRBJ1-5; weak D call: TRBD1 (5 bases). CDR3 length: 13 residues. Trimming stripped 6 bases from V and 5 bases from J, with 11 bases between. Germline CDR1 LNHDA, CDR2 SQIVND (reference sequence). The CDR3 loop is CASSKGGDQPQHF. Written as DNA, the CDR3 is TGTGCCAGTAGCAAGGGAGGGGATCAGCCCCAGCATTTT.

The chain employs TRBV5-1 and TRBJ1-2; 8 positions agree with TRBD1. Germline trimming cut 5 bases from V and 4 bases from J; bases unmatched to any gene: 7. Per germline, CDR1 SGHRS and CDR2 YFSETQ. The CDR3 sequence is 14 residues long. The CDR3 spells CASRDGTGGYGYTF. CDR3 nucleotide sequence: TGCGCCAGCAGGGACGGGACAGGTGGCTATGGCTACACCTTC.

The gene calls are TRBV6-2 or TRBV6-3 and TRBJ2-5, with 9 bases that match TRBD2. V dropped 2 bases and J dropped 5; count of bases not matched to a gene: 6. This CDR3 has 15 residues. Germline V CDR1 and CDR2: MNHEY, SVGEGT. CDR3 region: CASSYGTSSGETQYF. CDR3 nucleotides: TGTGCCAGCAGTTACGGGACTAGCTCGGGCGAGACCCAGTACTTC.

The J gene is TRBJ1-1, the V gene TRBV11-2, with 11 bases fitting TRBD1. This CDR3 contains 14 residues. V gave up 5 bases and J gave up 4 bases; unmatched junction bases: 3. Germline V gene data show CDR1 as SGHAT and CDR2 as FQNNGV. The CDR3 is CASSHGTGGTEAFF. The CDR3 DNA reads TGTGCCAGCAGCCACGGGACAGGGGGCACTGAAGCTTTCTTT. The variable domain in full, with the rest retrieved from reference TRBV11-2 and TRBJ1-1, is EAGVAQSPRYKIIEKRQSVAFWCNPISGHATLYWYQQILGQGPKLLIQFQNNGVVDDSQLPKDRFSAERLKGVDSTLKIQPAKLEDSAVYLCASSHGTGGTEAFFGQGTRLTVV.

This rearrangement joins TRBV11-2 to TRBJ1-4, with TRBD1 identical over 8 bases. Per the germline V gene, CDR1 is SGHAT and CDR2 is FQNNGV. The CDR3 runs to 15 residues. The trim removed 5 bases at V and 4 bases at J, leaving 6 bases unmatched. The chain's CDR3 is CASSIGQGNNEKLFF. CDR3 nucleotides: TGTGCCAGCAGCATTGGACAGGGCAATAATGAAAAACTGTTTTTT.

This clone was observed a single time. The chain combines TRBV20-1 with TRBJ2-1; the D is unclear. The CDR3 length is 14 residues. Looked up from germline, CDR1 is DFQATT and CDR2 is SNEGSKA (reference sequence). V was cut by 3 bases and J by 0 bases, with 9 bases left in between. The CDR3 region is CSASSISSYNEQFF. DNA for the CDR3: TGCAGTGCTAGTAGTATCAGCTCCTACAATGAGCAGTTCTTC.